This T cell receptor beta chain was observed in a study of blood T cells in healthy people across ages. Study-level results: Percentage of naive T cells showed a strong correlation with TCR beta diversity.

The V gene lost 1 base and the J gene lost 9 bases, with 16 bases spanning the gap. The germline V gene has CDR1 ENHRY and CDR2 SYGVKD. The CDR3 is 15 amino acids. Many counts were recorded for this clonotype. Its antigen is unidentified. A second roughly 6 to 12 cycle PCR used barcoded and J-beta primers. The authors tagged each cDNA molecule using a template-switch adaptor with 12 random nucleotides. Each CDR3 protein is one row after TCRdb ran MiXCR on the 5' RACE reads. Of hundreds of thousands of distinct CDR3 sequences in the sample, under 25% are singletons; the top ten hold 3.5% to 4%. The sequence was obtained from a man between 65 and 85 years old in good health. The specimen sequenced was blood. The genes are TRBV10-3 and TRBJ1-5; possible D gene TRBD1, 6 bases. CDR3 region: CAISEYRTDTGPQHF. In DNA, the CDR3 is TGTGCCATCAGTGAGTACAGGACAGACACGGGGCCCCAGCATTTT.